A single sample is the source of the 27 T cell receptor beta chains below, sequenced in a study of blood T cell repertoires in COVID-19. TCRdb's copy holds only in-frame clones and misses some; the assay was immunoSEQ multiplex PCR. Of under 300,000 clones listed, around nine tenths are singletons. The specimen sequenced was peripheral blood. These receptors all come from a middle-aged woman who had recovered from COVID-19.

The chain has TRBV30 and TRBJ1-2; D possibly corresponds to TRBD1 (6 bases). In germline, CDR1 is GTSNPN, CDR2 SVGIG (reference sequence). Trimming left V 2 bases short and J 5 bases short, with 21 bases between. The CDR3 spans 16 residues. CDR3 DNA sequence: TGTGCCTGGAGTCTTCCGGGCCAGGGAGGGGGATATGGCTACACCTTC. It codes for CAWSLPGQGGGYGYTF.

The chain combines TRBV6-6 with TRBJ2-7, with TRBD2 as a possible D gene (6 bases). Germline V CDR1 and CDR2: MNHNY, SVGAGI (reference sequence). The ends were cut back, 0 bases at V and 6 bases at J, with 12 bases in the middle. CDR3 size: 14 residues. The CDR3 coding sequence is TGTGCCAGCAGTTACTCTGAGGGACTTGCCGAGCAGTACTTC. Protein product: CASSYSEGLAEQYF.

The chain is built from TRBV7-9 and TRBJ2-7, with 10 bases matching TRBD2. The CDR3 is 19 amino acids. Germline V lookup: CDR1 SEHNR, CDR2 FQNEAQ (reference sequence). The ends lost 1 base at V and 2 bases at J; junction bases unmatched: 14. The CDR3: CASSLGGTSELFHPYEQYF. The CDR3, as DNA: TGTGCCAGCAGCTTAGGGGGGACTAGCGAACTGTTCCATCCCTACGAGCAGTACTTC.

J is TRBJ1-5 and V is TRBV6-5; D unclear. This CDR3 has 14 residues. The germline V gene has CDR1 MNHEY and CDR2 SVGAGI. V dropped 6 bases and J dropped 1 base, with 10 bases sitting between them. The CDR3 region is CASRGLSSNQPQHF. The DNA for the CDR3 is TGTGCCAGCAGAGGACTGAGCAGCAATCAGCCCCAGCATTTT.

The chain combines TRBV19 with TRBJ2-7; 7 nucleotides agree with TRBD1. The germline V gene encodes CDR1 LNHDA and CDR2 SQIVND (reference sequence). Trimming took 5 bases from V and 6 from J; bases not matched to a gene: 10. The CDR3 length is 14 residues. The CDR3 is CASSPGQWYSEQYF. The DNA for the CDR3 is TGTGCCAGTAGTCCGGGACAGTGGTACTCCGAGCAGTACTTC.

Notes on this clone: Different DNA sequences within this sample yield the same CDR3. The CDR3 nucleotides read TGCAGCGTACGAACAGGGGTGGAGACCCAGTACTTC. This gives the protein CSVRTGVETQYF. J is TRBJ2-5 and V is TRBV29-1; 7 nucleotides agree with TRBD1. The CDR3 runs 12 residues. Germline V gives CDR1 SQVTM, CDR2 ANQGSEA. V was pared by 6 bases and J by 5 bases, with 6 bases of the junction left unmatched.

The chain recombines TRBV5-4 with TRBJ1-2, with 7 nucleotides matching TRBD1. There are 14 residues in the CDR3. The germline V gene encodes CDR1 SGHNT and CDR2 YYREEE (reference sequence). V lost 2 bases and J lost 2; bases outside the gene matches: 3. The DNA for the CDR3 is TGTGCCAGCAGCTTACCGGACAGGAACTATGGCTACACCTTC. This gives the protein CASSLPDRNYGYTF.

The V and J genes are TRBV6-1 and TRBJ2-7; 10 bases map to TRBD1. This CDR3 comprises 16 residues. Germline V gives CDR1 MNHNS, CDR2 SASEGT. The junction had 8 bases not matched to a gene; V was cut back by 4 bases and J by 2 bases. The DNA of the CDR3 is TGTGCCAGCAGTGGCTATTGGACAGGGGGGACCTACGAGCAGTACTTC. Its translation is CASSGYWTGGTYEQYF.

CDR3 sequence reads: CASSHSGPSTDTQYF. CDR3 coding DNA: TGCGCCAGCAGCCATAGCGGGCCTAGCACAGATACGCAGTATTTT. This chain uses TRBV5-1 with TRBJ2-3, with 7 bases identical to TRBD2. V lost 4 bases and J lost 0; bases outside the gene matches: 5. Germline-derived CDR1 and CDR2 are SGHRS and YFSETQ. The CDR3 is 15 residues long.

This chain links TRBV7-3 with TRBJ2-5, with TRBD2 matching 9 bases. V lost 2 bases, J lost 4 bases, and 5 bases stayed unmatched. The CDR3 totals 15 residues. Germline V gene sequence: CDR1 SGHTA, CDR2 FQGTGA. The CDR3 nucleotides read TGTGCCAGCAGCTTAGTAGCGGGAGTTTCAGAGACCCAGTACTTC. Its protein is CASSLVAGVSETQYF.

This chain links TRBV2 with TRBJ2-7; 8 bases are a match to TRBD1. This CDR3 comprises 17 residues. J gave up 3 bases and V 6 bases, and 16 bases lay outside the gene matches. The germline V gene encodes CDR1 SNHLY and CDR2 FYNNEI. This CDR3 reads CASSPIPGTGLNYEQYF. CDR3 coding DNA: TGTGCCAGCAGCCCCATCCCCGGGACAGGCCTAAACTACGAGCAGTACTTC.

The CDR3 coding sequence is TGCGCCAGCAGCTTCCAGGAGGGTGAAGCTTTCTTT. This sequence encodes CASSFQEGEAFF. This chain joins TRBV5-1 and TRBJ1-1; D unclear. Germline V lookup: CDR1 SGHRS, CDR2 YFSETQ. V lost 2 bases and J 7 bases, leaving 9 bases between the germline ends. The CDR3 is made up of 12 amino acids. Using reference TRBV5-1 and TRBJ1-1 for the parts outside the CDR3, the full variable domain is KAGVTQTPRYLIKTRGQQVTLSCSPISGHRSVSWYQQTPGQGLQFLFEYFSETQRNKGNFPGRFSGRQFSNSRSEMNVSTLELGDSALYLCASSFQEGEAFFGQGTRLTVV.

This sequence joins TRBV14 and TRBJ2-1; 7 bases align to TRBD2. CDR1 is SGHDN and CDR2 is FVKESK in the germline V gene. The CDR3 has 16 amino acids. Trimming took 4 bases from V and 3 from J; bases not matched to a gene: 9. The CDR3 reads CASSLVGRAVYNEQFF. DNA for the CDR3: TGTGCCAGCAGCCTTGTTGGGAGGGCCGTCTACAATGAGCAGTTCTTC.

This clone was counted a few times. The chain has TRBV30 and TRBJ2-2, with 7 positions matching TRBD1. Germline V gives CDR1 GTSNPN, CDR2 SVGIG (reference sequence). Germline trimming cut 2 bases from V and 6 bases from J; bases unmatched to any gene: 3. This CDR3 is built from 13 residues. Here the CDR3 DNA reads TGTGCCTGGAGTACCCAGGGGGCCGGGGAGCTGTTTTTT. Amino acids: CAWSTQGAGELFF.

This clone was picked up one time. J is TRBJ2-1 and V is TRBV3-1 (or the pseudogene TRBV3-2), with 11 bases lining up with TRBD1. Germline V lookup: CDR1 LGHDT, CDR2 YNNKEL (reference sequence). V lost 3 bases to trimming and J lost 5 bases; unmatched junction nucleotides: 9. The CDR3 extends over 17 amino acids. This CDR3 reads CASSHSWGTGGHNEQFF. The CDR3 DNA follows: TGTGCCAGCAGCCACTCCTGGGGGACAGGGGGGCACAATGAGCAGTTCTTC.

This rearrangement joins TRBV5-6 to TRBJ2-3; 7 nucleotides line up with TRBD2. The CDR3 is 15 amino acids. J lost 0 bases, V lost 4 bases, and 5 bases had no gene match. CDR1 and CDR2 (germline): SGHDT, YYEEEE. CDR3 in amino acids: CASSTYSGSTDTQYF. The CDR3, as DNA: TGTGCCAGCAGCACTTATAGCGGGAGCACAGATACGCAGTATTTT.

J is TRBJ2-7 and V is TRBV5-6, with 8 bases matching TRBD1. The CDR3 runs to 14 residues. CDR1 and CDR2 from the germline V gene are SGHDT and YYEEEE. With 6 bases clipped from V and 1 base from J, the junction kept 6 bases outside the gene matches. The chain's CDR3 is CASTPRDRSYEQYF. The CDR3 DNA sequence: TGTGCCAGCACCCCCAGGGACAGGTCCTACGAGCAGTACTTC.

The count of this clone is one. V and J are TRBV5-1 and TRBJ2-7; the D is unclear. The CDR3 is made up of 14 amino acids. CDR1 and CDR2 (germline): SGHRS, YFSETQ. Trimming cost V 1 base and J 1 base, with 9 bases left between them. The CDR3, as DNA: TGCGCCAGCAGCTTGTCGCAGGATTCCTACGAGCAGTACTTC. Protein product: CASSLSQDSYEQYF.

The V call is TRBV27, the J call TRBJ2-7, with 14 bases matching TRBD2. Germline V CDR1 and CDR2: MNHEY, SMNVEV (reference sequence). CDR3 length equals 15 residues. With 3 bases clipped from V and 5 bases from J, the junction kept 3 bases outside the gene matches. The DNA for the CDR3 is TGTGCCAGCAGTTTGGGACTAGCGGGAGTAGACGAGCAGTACTTC. It translates to CASSLGLAGVDEQYF.

Only one count was recorded for this clone. The genes are TRBV4-1 and TRBJ2-1; D not resolved. CDR1 and CDR2 from the germline V gene are MGHRA and YSYEKL. Deletions cut 0 bases from V and 4 bases from J, with 10 bases between. There are 15 residues in the CDR3. The CDR3 loop is CASSQEIAEYNEQFF. The CDR3 DNA follows: TGCGCCAGCAGCCAAGAGATTGCGGAATACAATGAGCAGTTCTTC.

A single count supports this clone. The rearrangement links TRBV28 to TRBJ2-1; possible D gene TRBD2, 6 bases. Germline V gene lookup returns CDR1 MDHEN and CDR2 SYDVKM. Trimming cost V 3 bases and J 5 bases, with 20 bases left between them. The CDR3 has 17 residues. CDR3 region: CASSFALLLASDNEQFF. The DNA of the CDR3 is TGTGCCAGCAGTTTCGCCCTCTTACTAGCTTCTGACAATGAGCAGTTCTTC.

This chain joins TRBV9 and TRBJ2-2; 9 bases map to TRBD1. The CDR3 spans 15 residues. The germline CDR1 and CDR2 sequences are SGDLS and YYNGEE. V lost 4 bases and J lost 5; bases outside the gene matches: 6. The CDR3 is CASSLGQGRTGELFF. In DNA form, the CDR3 reads TGTGCCAGCAGCCTAGGACAGGGGAGGACCGGGGAGCTGTTTTTT.

The chain carries TRBV5-3 and TRBJ1-6; 7 bases agree with TRBD1. TRBV5-3 is identified as an open reading frame with a role that is uncertain. The V segment lost 4 bases and the J segment 3 bases; nucleotides outside the gene matches: 7. CDR3 size: 16 residues. The CDR3, as DNA: TGTGCCAGAAGCAAGGGGGCGATCCACTATAATTCACCCCTCCACTTT. This gives the protein CARSKGAIHYNSPLHF.

The chain recombines TRBV24-1 with TRBJ2-1; possible D gene TRBD1, 6 bases. Germline CDR1 KGHDR, CDR2 SFDVKD. The V end lost 6 bases, the J end lost 8 bases, and 19 bases lay between the germline ends. This CDR3 is built from 15 residues. The CDR3 DNA reads TGTGCCACCAGTAAGAACAGGGACCTAAACGATGAGCAGTTCTTC. This translates into CATSKNRDLNDEQFF.

The V and J genes are TRBV7-2 and TRBJ2-3; D gene uncertain. The CDR3 contains 12 residues. CDR1 and CDR2 from the germline V gene are SGHTA and FQGNSA. Trimming took 4 bases from V and 2 from J, leaving 4 bases between them. DNA of the CDR3: TGTGCCAGCAGCTCCAACACAGATACGCAGTATTTT. It codes for CASSSNTDTQYF.

This clone appeared a single time. The V and J genes are TRBV3-1 (or the pseudogene TRBV3-2) and TRBJ2-3; 7 bases align to TRBD2. The germline CDR1 and CDR2 sequences are LGHDT and YNNKEL (reference sequence). CDR3 length: 15 amino acids. The trim removed 4 bases at V and 0 bases at J, leaving 4 bases unmatched. This CDR3 reads CASSPRGSSTDTQYF. CDR3 nucleotide sequence: TGTGCCAGCAGCCCGCGGGGGTCTAGCACAGATACGCAGTATTTT.

This clone is a singleton in its sample. The genes are TRBV30 and TRBJ2-5; the match to TRBD1 covers 9 bases. Germline CDR1 GTSNPN, CDR2 SVGIG (reference sequence). V trimming: 7 bases; J trimming: 5 bases; junction bases outside the gene matches: 8. CDR3 length: 13 residues. CDR3 bases: TGTGCCTCTACCCCCGGACAGGGGGAGACCCAGTACTTC. It translates to CASTPGQGETQYF.